These 16 T cell receptor beta chains came from one sample sequenced in a study of response to subunit inactivated influenza vaccine. TCRdb recomputed calls from the RT-PCR reads with MiXCR, one row per CDR3 protein. The sample carries hundreds of thousands of distinct CDR3 sequences, 12% recorded once. Sample: PBMCs from blood, taken on the day of vaccination. Receptors originate from a man over 45 who received an inactivated influenza vaccine.

This chain connects TRBV4-3 to TRBJ2-1, with D possibly TRBD2 on 5 matching bases. Germline values: CDR1 LGHNA, CDR2 YSLEER. The CDR3 loop spans 16 amino acids. The ends were cut back, 1 base at V and 10 bases at J, with 20 bases in the middle. CDR3 sequence: CASSQAYAAGQFEQFF. DNA of the CDR3: TGCGCCAGCAGCCAAGCTTATGCTGCGGGCCAATTCGAGCAGTTCTTC.

This clonotype has a count of ten or more. The chain links TRBV5-1 to TRBJ1-5; D is possibly TRBD1 (5 bases). Germline values: CDR1 SGHRS, CDR2 YFSETQ. CDR3 length: 13 amino acids. Trimming pared 4 bases from V and 4 bases from J, leaving 9 bases between. The DNA of the CDR3 is TGCGCCAGCAGCCCGGGACGGAATCAGCCCCAGCATTTT. It translates to CASSPGRNQPQHF.

This clonotype has a count of ten or more. The chain has TRBV9 and TRBJ2-3; D possibly uses TRBD1 or TRBD2 (5 bases each). CDR3 length equals 14 residues. Germline V gives CDR1 SGDLS, CDR2 YYNGEE. V lost 3 bases and J lost 1, with 9 bases in between. The CDR3 sequence is CASSAGLRTDTQYF. The DNA for the CDR3 is TGTGCCAGCAGCGCGGGGCTCCGCACAGATACGCAGTATTTT.

This chain links TRBV3-1 with TRBJ2-1; the match to TRBD1 covers 10 bases. V shed 0 bases, J shed 7 bases, and the junction held 6 bases outside the gene matches. The CDR3 runs 16 residues. The germline gives CDR1 LGHDT, CDR2 YNNKEL (reference sequence). In DNA, the CDR3 is TGTGCCAGCAGCCAAGACGACAGGGGGCGCGGTAATGAGCAGTTCTTC. This encodes CASSQDDRGRGNEQFF.

For the CDR3, the DNA is TGTGCCAGCTCGGATAGGCAGGGGAACACCGGGGAGCTGTTTTTT. This gives the protein CASSDRQGNTGELFF. The rearrangement uses TRBV9 and TRBJ2-2; D possibly corresponds to TRBD1 (5 bases). CDR3 size: 15 residues. CDR1 SGDLS and CDR2 YYNGEE come from the germline V gene. The ends were cut back, 7 bases at V and 1 base at J, with 14 bases in the middle.

The gene calls are TRBV20-1 and TRBJ2-1; 8 bases agree with TRBD2. Germline lookup yields CDR1 DFQATT and CDR2 SNEGSKA (reference sequence). This CDR3 spans 14 amino acids. V shed 3 bases, J shed 5 bases, and the junction held 6 bases outside the gene matches. CDR3 in amino acids: CSARPGTRDNEQFF. The CDR3 DNA reads as TGCAGTGCTAGGCCCGGGACTAGGGACAATGAGCAGTTCTTC.

This clonotype came up a few times. The chain uses TRBV6-2 or TRBV6-3 and TRBJ2-1, with TRBD2 matching over 8 bases. The CDR3 has 12 residues. V lost 8 bases and J lost 8; bases outside the gene matches: 5. Germline V gives CDR1 MNHEY, CDR2 SVGEGT. For the CDR3, the DNA is TGTGCCAGCGGGAGACTAGCGTATGAGCAGTTCTTC. Translated: CASGRLAYEQFF.

This clonotype is termed medium-sized. V usage is TRBV12-3 or TRBV12-4 and J usage is TRBJ1-2, with 8 bases fitting TRBD1. The CDR3 runs 15 residues. The J segment lost 0 bases and the V segment lost 4 bases, leaving 4 bases of the junction unmatched. CDR3 nucleotides: TGTGCCAGCAGTTCCCGGGGACAGGCTAACTATGGCTACACCTTC. This codes for CASSSRGQANYGYTF.

Details on this clonotype: The conserved closing phenylalanine or tryptophan is absent in this CDR3, likely reflecting a read error. The chain uses TRBV6-2 or TRBV6-3 and TRBJ2-1; D gene ambiguous. Looked up from germline, CDR1 is MNHEY and CDR2 is SVGEGT. V shed 5 bases and J shed 6 bases, with 20 bases lying between them. CDR3 size: 16 residues. CDR3: CASSRRSAANPNEQFL. CDR3 bases: TGTGCCAGCAGTCGCCGATCCGCGGCAAATCCCAATGAGCAGTTCTTA.

This clonotype was observed a handful of times. This sequence joins TRBV7-2 and TRBJ1-2; 10 bases fit TRBD1. This CDR3 is 14 amino acids long. CDR1 is SGHTA and CDR2 is FQGNSA in the germline V gene. V shed 5 bases, J shed 6 bases, and the junction held 6 bases outside the gene matches. CDR3 bases: TGTGCCAGCAGCCGGGACAGGGGTTTGGATGGCTACACCTTC. It specifies CASSRDRGLDGYTF.

In its sample, this clonotype was seen a few times. The chain recombines TRBV24-1 with TRBJ2-2; maybe TRBD2 (5 bases). The germline V and J ends were trimmed by 12 bases and 5 bases, with 15 bases remaining between them. The germline gives CDR1 KGHDR, CDR2 SFDVKD. The CDR3 has 13 residues. This CDR3 is CAAGKRRTGELFF. The CDR3 DNA reads as TGTGCCGCCGGAAAGAGGAGGACCGGGGAGCTGTTTTTT.

This clonotype came up many times. V and J are TRBV29-1 and TRBJ2-5, with TRBD2 identical over 14 bases. This CDR3 contains 14 residues. V was pared by 7 bases and J by 4 bases, with 5 bases of the junction left unmatched. Per the germline V gene, CDR1 is SQVTM and CDR2 is ANQGSEA. The DNA of the CDR3 is TGCAGCGCTCGGGGGACTAGCGGGGGAGAGACCCAGTACTTC. It translates to CSARGTSGGETQYF.

This clonotype has a handful of counts. The genes are TRBV28 and TRBJ1-3; maybe TRBD1 (5 bases). The germline V gene encodes CDR1 MDHEN and CDR2 SYDVKM. The CDR3 covers 15 residues. The V end was cut by 2 bases, the J end by 4 bases, with 12 bases between. The CDR3 protein is CASSLPTGLGNTIYF. CDR3 sequence (DNA): TGTGCCAGCAGTTTACCAACAGGCCTCGGAAACACCATATATTTT.

The sample holds a few counts of this clonotype. The chain uses TRBV5-1 and TRBJ2-3; D ambiguous. The germline V gene has CDR1 SGHRS and CDR2 YFSETQ. V dropped 0 bases and J dropped 0 bases, with 14 bases sitting between them. The CDR3 extends over 17 amino acids. The CDR3 DNA sequence: TGCGCCAGCAGCTTGGATTCGTTGGCGTCTAGCACAGATACGCAGTATTTT. It encodes CASSLDSLASSTDTQYF. Combining the CDR3 with reference TRBV5-1 and TRBJ2-3 gives the whole variable domain KAGVTQTPRYLIKTRGQQVTLSCSPISGHRSVSWYQQTPGQGLQFLFEYFSETQRNKGNFPGRFSGRQFSNSRSEMNVSTLELGDSALYLCASSLDSLASSTDTQYFGPGTRLTVL.

In this sample, this clonotype turned up many times. This sequence joins TRBV4-3 and TRBJ2-7; 9 bases fit TRBD1. This CDR3 region has 18 residues. After removal of 0 bases from V and 3 bases from J, the junction contained 12 bases not matched to a gene. Germline-derived CDR1 and CDR2 are LGHNA and YSLEER. The DNA of the CDR3 is TGCGCCAGCAGCCAAGATCTACAAGGACAGGGGTCGGGCTACGAGCAGTACTTC. The encoded protein is CASSQDLQGQGSGYEQYF.

The chain is built from TRBV5-6 and TRBJ2-5; D not resolved. The germline V and J ends were trimmed by 0 bases and 3 bases, with 6 bases remaining between them. The CDR3 is 13 amino acids. From germline, CDR1 is SGHDT and CDR2 YYEEEE. CDR3 sequence: CASSLELEETQYF. The CDR3 DNA sequence: TGTGCCAGCAGCTTGGAGCTTGAAGAGACCCAGTACTTC.